The 10 T cell receptor beta chains below all came from one sample that was sequenced in a study of blood T cell repertoires in COVID-19. Sequenced by immunoSEQ multiplex PCR; TCRdb stores in-frame clones only, minus some. The sample shows some 140,000 clones, around 82% of them seen only once. Input material: PBMCs or T cells enriched from blood (not recorded which). The source of these receptors is a man aged 40-49 years with acute COVID-19.

A single count supports this clone. This rearrangement joins TRBV14 to TRBJ2-1; TRBD1 might be the D (6 bases). The CDR3 is 14 residues long. V was pared by 4 bases and J by 9 bases, with 16 bases between. Germline assignment: CDR1 SGHDN and CDR2 FVKESK. The CDR3 sequence is CASSLQVGGFEQFF. CDR3 in DNA: TGTGCCAGCAGCCTCCAGGTTGGGGGCTTTGAGCAGTTCTTC.

This clone was detected once. The rearrangement links TRBV11-2 to TRBJ2-1; 11 bases line up with TRBD2. The CDR3 extends over 17 amino acids. The V segment lost 5 bases and the J segment 10 bases; nucleotides outside the gene matches: 16. Looked up from germline, CDR1 is SGHAT and CDR2 is FQNNGV. The CDR3 DNA follows: TGTGCCAGCAGCCCCCTGGCCGGGACTAGCGGAGCCAGGGAGCAGTTCTTC. Translation gives CASSPLAGTSGAREQFF. The variable domain in full, completed from reference TRBV11-2 and TRBJ2-1, reads EAGVAQSPRYKIIEKRQSVAFWCNPISGHATLYWYQQILGQGPKLLIQFQNNGVVDDSQLPKDRFSAERLKGVDSTLKIQPAKLEDSAVYLCASSPLAGTSGAREQFFGPGTRLTVL.

V usage is TRBV7-9 and J usage is TRBJ2-7; weak D call: TRBD2 (6 bases). V lost 5 bases and J lost 2, with 22 bases in between. Germline loops: CDR1 SEHNR, CDR2 FQNEAQ (reference sequence). CDR3 length: 17 residues. CDR3 residues: CASSAGRAGPNTYEQYF. For the CDR3, the DNA is TGTGCCAGCAGCGCGGGTCGGGCGGGACCGAATACCTACGAGCAGTACTTC. Full variable domain (rest looked up from reference TRBV7-9 and TRBJ2-7): DTGVSQNPRHKITKRGQNVTFRCDPISEHNRLYWYRQTLGQGPEFLTYFQNEAQLEKSRLLSDRFSAERPKGSFSTLEIQRTEQGDSAMYLCASSAGRAGPNTYEQYFGPGTRLTVT.

The rearrangement uses TRBV19 and TRBJ2-6; 8 bases map to TRBD1. The CDR3 loop spans 16 amino acids. Germline loops: CDR1 LNHDA, CDR2 SQIVND (reference sequence). V lost 4 bases to trimming and J lost 4 bases; unmatched junction nucleotides: 6. CDR3 bases: TGTGCCAGTAGTAGACAGGGGAACGGGGGGGCCAACGTCCTGACTTTC. It encodes CASSRQGNGGANVLTF.

The rearrangement links TRBV19 to TRBJ1-4; D uncertain. V lost 10 bases, J lost 4 bases, and 4 bases lay in between. CDR1 is LNHDA, CDR2 SQIVND, per germline (reference sequence). CDR3 length: 10 amino acids. The CDR3: CATFNEKLFF. The CDR3 nucleotides read TGTGCCACCTTTAATGAAAAACTGTTTTTT.

The chain links TRBV28 to TRBJ1-5, with D perhaps matching TRBD1 (6 bases). The CDR3 length is 15 residues. Trimming left V 3 bases short and J 0 bases short, with 9 bases between. CDR1 and CDR2 from the germline V gene are MDHEN and SYDVKM. In nucleotides, the CDR3 is TGTGCCAGCAGTTTCGGGGGGGCTAGCAATCAGCCCCAGCATTTT. Translating gives CASSFGGASNQPQHF.

The chain combines TRBV28 with TRBJ2-7, with a possible D match to TRBD1 (7 bases). From germline, CDR1 is MDHEN and CDR2 SYDVKM. CDR3 size: 15 residues. Trimming removed 2 bases from V and 2 bases from J, with 13 bases in between. CDR3 in DNA: TGTGCCAGCAGTTTAGGAGGGACAGCAACCTACGAGCAGTACTTC. Amino acids: CASSLGGTATYEQYF.

This chain uses TRBV4-1 with TRBJ1-5; D gene unclear. The V end was cut by 0 bases, the J end by 5 bases, with 8 bases between. Germline lookup yields CDR1 MGHRA and CDR2 YSYEKL. The CDR3 is made up of 14 amino acids. The CDR3 region has the DNA TGCGCCAGCAGCCAAGATTACGGGGATCAGCCCCAGCATTTT. Its protein is CASSQDYGDQPQHF.

This sequence joins TRBV6-1 and TRBJ1-1; 9 positions agree with TRBD1. This CDR3 has 15 residues. The J segment lost 4 bases and the V segment lost 3 bases, leaving 6 bases of the junction unmatched. Germline assignment: CDR1 MNHNS and CDR2 SASEGT. CDR3 in DNA: TGTGCCAGCAGTGACCCGGGGGACAGGGTCACTGAAGCTTTCTTT. It codes for CASSDPGDRVTEAFF.

J is TRBJ2-7 and V is TRBV19, with 11 bases that match TRBD2. Germline V CDR1 and CDR2: LNHDA, SQIVND (reference sequence). The CDR3 is made up of 18 amino acids. Trimming took 6 bases from V and 3 from J; bases not matched to a gene: 16. The CDR3 protein is CASSRRLQRGTSGYEQYF. CDR3 in DNA: TGTGCCAGTAGCCGACGCCTTCAACGAGGGACTAGCGGCTACGAGCAGTACTTC.